The sequence of this T cell receptor beta chain was determined in a study of T cells in Graves' hyperthyroidism and ophthalmopathy. Study-wide points: Model-based prediction identified ophthalmopathy a median about 7 months prior to its onset.

With regard to this clonotype: The antigen is unknown. Sequence at one end of the junction differs from germline and may be a read error.

TCR beta CDR3 regions were amplified from RNA transcripts. An initial round of RT-PCR targeting the TCR CDR3 relied on the HTBI primer set. TCRdb independently ran MiXCR on the multiplex PCR reads; one entry per CDR3 protein. The repertoire consists of about 690,000 distinct CDR3 sequences, with 15% to 20% occurring once and the leading ten covering around 15%. This CDR3 comprises 13 residues. Germline loops: CDR1 SGDLS, CDR2 YYNGEE. The rearrangement joins TRBV9 to TRBJ2-3; D remains ambiguous. Specimen: blood. This sequence was found in a man aged 45-65 years with Graves' hyperthyroidism. CDR3 loop: CASSVAPTDTQCF. CDR3 DNA: TGTGCCAGCAGCGTAGCCCCCACAGATACGCAGTGTTTT. Complete variable domain (other parts from reference TRBV9 and TRBJ2-3): DSGVTQTPKHLITATGQRVTLRCSPRSGDLSVYWYQQSLDQGLQFLIQYYNGEERAKGNILERFSAQQFPDLHSELNLSSLELGDSALYFCASSVAPTDTQCFGPGTRLTVL.